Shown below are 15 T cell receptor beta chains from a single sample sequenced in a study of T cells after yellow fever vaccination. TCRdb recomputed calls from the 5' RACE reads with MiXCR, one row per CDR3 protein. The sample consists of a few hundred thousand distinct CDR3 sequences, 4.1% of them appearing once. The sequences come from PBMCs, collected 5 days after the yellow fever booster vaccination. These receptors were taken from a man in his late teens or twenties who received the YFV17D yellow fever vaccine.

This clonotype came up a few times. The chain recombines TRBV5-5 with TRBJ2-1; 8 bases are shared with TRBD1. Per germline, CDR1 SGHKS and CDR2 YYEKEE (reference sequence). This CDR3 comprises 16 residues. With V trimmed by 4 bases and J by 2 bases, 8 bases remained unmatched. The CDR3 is CASSIRTGKTYNEQFF. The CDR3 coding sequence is TGTGCCAGCAGCATACGGACAGGGAAGACCTACAATGAGCAGTTCTTC.

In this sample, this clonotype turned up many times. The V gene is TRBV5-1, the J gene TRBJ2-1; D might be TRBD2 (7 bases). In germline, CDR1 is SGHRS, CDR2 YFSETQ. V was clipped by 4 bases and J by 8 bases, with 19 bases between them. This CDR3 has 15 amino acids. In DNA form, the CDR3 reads TGCGCCAGCAGCCTCCGGGGGGCCAATATCCATGAGCAGTTCTTC. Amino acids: CASSLRGANIHEQFF. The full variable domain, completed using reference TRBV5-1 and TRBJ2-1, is KAGVTQTPRYLIKTRGQQVTLSCSPISGHRSVSWYQQTPGQGLQFLFEYFSETQRNKGNFPGRFSGRQFSNSRSEMNVSTLELGDSALYLCASSLRGANIHEQFFGPGTRLTVL.

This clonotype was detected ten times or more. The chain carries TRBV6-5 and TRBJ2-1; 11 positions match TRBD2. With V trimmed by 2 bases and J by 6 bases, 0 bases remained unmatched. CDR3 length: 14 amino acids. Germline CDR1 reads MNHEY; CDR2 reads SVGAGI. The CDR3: CASSYGTSGNEQFF. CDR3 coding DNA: TGTGCCAGCAGTTACGGGACTAGCGGCAATGAGCAGTTCTTC.

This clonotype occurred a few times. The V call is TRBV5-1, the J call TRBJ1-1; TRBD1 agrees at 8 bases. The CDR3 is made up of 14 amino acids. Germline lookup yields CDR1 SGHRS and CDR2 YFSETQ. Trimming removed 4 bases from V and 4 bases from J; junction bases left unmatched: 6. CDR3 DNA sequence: TGCGCCAGCAGCACCGGACAGGGCGTCACTGAAGCTTTCTTT. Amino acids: CASSTGQGVTEAFF. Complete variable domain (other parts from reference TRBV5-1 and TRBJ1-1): KAGVTQTPRYLIKTRGQQVTLSCSPISGHRSVSWYQQTPGQGLQFLFEYFSETQRNKGNFPGRFSGRQFSNSRSEMNVSTLELGDSALYLCASSTGQGVTEAFFGQGTRLTVV.

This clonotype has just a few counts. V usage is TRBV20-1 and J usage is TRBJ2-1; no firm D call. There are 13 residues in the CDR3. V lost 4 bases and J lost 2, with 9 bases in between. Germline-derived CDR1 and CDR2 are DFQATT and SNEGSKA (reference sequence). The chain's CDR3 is CSATDGPYNEQFF. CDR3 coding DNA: TGCAGTGCTACGGACGGTCCCTACAATGAGCAGTTCTTC.

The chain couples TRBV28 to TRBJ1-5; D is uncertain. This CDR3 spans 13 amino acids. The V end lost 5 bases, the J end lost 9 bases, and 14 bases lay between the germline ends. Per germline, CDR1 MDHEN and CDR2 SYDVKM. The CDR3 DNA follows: TGTGCCAGCAGTCGGTGGGCCCAAGGGCCCCAGCATTTT. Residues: CASSRWAQGPQHF.

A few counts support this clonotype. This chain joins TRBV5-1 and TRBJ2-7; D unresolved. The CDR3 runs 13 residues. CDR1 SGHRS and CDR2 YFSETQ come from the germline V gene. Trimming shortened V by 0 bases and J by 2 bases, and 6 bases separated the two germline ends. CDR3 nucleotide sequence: TGCGCCAGCAGCTTGGAAAATGCCTACGAGCAGTACTTC. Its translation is CASSLENAYEQYF.

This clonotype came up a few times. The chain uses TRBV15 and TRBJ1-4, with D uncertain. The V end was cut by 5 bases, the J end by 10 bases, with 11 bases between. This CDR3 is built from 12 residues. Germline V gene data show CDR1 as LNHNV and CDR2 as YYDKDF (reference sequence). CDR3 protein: CATSPPGGKLFF. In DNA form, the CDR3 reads TGTGCCACCAGCCCACCAGGAGGAAAACTGTTTTTT.

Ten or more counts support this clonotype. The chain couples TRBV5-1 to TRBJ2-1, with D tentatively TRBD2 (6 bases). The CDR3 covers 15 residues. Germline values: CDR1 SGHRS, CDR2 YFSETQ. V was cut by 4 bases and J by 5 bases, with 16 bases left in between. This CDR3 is CASSTLPGGNNEQFF. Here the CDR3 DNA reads TGCGCCAGCAGCACCCTCCCGGGCGGGAACAATGAGCAGTTCTTC.

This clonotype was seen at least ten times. Here the CDR3 reads CASSMASGFDTQYF. The CDR3 DNA reads as TGTGCCAGCAGCATGGCTTCAGGGTTCGATACGCAGTATTTT. This chain connects TRBV28 to TRBJ2-3; the D gene is possibly TRBD1 (5 bases). Deletions cut 6 bases from V and 6 bases from J, with 16 bases between. Germline V CDR1 and CDR2: MDHEN, SYDVKM. The CDR3 totals 14 residues. The variable domain in full, completed from reference TRBV28 and TRBJ2-3, reads DVKVTQSSRYLVKRTGEKVFLECVQDMDHENMFWYRQDPGLGLRLIYFSYDVKMKEKGDIPEGYSVSREKKERFSLILESASTNQTSMYLCASSMASGFDTQYFGPGTRLTVL.

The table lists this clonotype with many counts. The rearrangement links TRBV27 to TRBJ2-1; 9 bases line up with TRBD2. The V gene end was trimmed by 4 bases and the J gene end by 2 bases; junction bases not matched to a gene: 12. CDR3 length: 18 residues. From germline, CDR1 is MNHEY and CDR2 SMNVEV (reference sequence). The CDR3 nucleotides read TGTGCCAGCAGTTATCAAATACAAGTAGCGGGGGCCTACAATGAGCAGTTCTTC. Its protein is CASSYQIQVAGAYNEQFF.

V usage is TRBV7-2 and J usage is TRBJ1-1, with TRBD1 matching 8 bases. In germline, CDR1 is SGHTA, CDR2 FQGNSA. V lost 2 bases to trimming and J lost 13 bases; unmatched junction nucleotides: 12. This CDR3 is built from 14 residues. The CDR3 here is CASSLTGGEPGGFF. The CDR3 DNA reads TGTGCCAGCAGCTTAACAGGGGGGGAGCCGGGAGGTTTCTTT.

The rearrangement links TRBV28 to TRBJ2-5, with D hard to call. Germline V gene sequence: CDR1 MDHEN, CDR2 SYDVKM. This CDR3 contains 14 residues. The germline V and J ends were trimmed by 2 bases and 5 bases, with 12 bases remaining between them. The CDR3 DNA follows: TGTGCCAGCAGTTTAGTATTGCCGAAGGAGACCCAGTACTTC. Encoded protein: CASSLVLPKETQYF.

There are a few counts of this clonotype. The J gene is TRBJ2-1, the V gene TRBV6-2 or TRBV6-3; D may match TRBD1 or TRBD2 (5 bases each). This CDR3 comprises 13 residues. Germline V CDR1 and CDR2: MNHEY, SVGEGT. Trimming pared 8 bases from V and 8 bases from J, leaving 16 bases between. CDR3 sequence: CASRDHQYYEQFF. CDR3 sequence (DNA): TGTGCCAGCCGGGACCACCAGTATTATGAGCAGTTCTTC.

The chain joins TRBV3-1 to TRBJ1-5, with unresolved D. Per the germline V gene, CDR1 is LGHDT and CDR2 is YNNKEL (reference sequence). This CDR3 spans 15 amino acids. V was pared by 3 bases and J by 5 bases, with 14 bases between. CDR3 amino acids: CASSQAPFGYQPQHF. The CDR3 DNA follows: TGTGCCAGCAGCCAGGCACCATTCGGATATCAGCCCCAGCATTTT.